Shown below are 5 T cell receptor beta chains from a single sample sequenced in a study of blood T cell repertoires in COVID-19. This table comes from immunoSEQ multiplex PCR, and its TCRdb copy is limited to in-frame clones, with some not included. The repertoire holds roughly 200,000 clones, with approximately 90% as singletons. Source material: PBMCs or T cells enriched from blood (not recorded which). These receptors came from a middle-aged woman in a cohort exposed to, infected with or recovered from COVID-19 (not recorded which).

The V and J genes are TRBV7-9 and TRBJ2-7; 8 bases are a match to TRBD2. Unmatched junction bases numbered 9, after V lost 1 base and J lost 4 bases. CDR1 and CDR2 (germline): SEHNR, FQNEAQ (reference sequence). CDR3 length: 16 amino acids. Written as DNA, the CDR3 is TGTGCCAGCAGCTTAGGCCCGCGGGAGGTCGATTACGAGCAGTACTTC. Protein sequence: CASSLGPREVDYEQYF.

The genes are TRBV28 and TRBJ2-7, with D possibly being TRBD1 (5 bases). Germline V gene data show CDR1 as MDHEN and CDR2 as SYDVKM. This CDR3 region has 14 residues. Trimming removed 3 bases at V and 3 bases at J, with 12 bases between. In nucleotides, the CDR3 is TGTGCCAGCAGTTTGTGGACACGTTTCTACGAGCAGTACTTC. This encodes CASSLWTRFYEQYF.

This chain links TRBV30 with TRBJ1-4; D unclear. Trimming stripped 0 bases from V and 8 bases from J, with 10 bases between. The CDR3 is 13 amino acids. In germline, CDR1 is GTSNPN, CDR2 SVGIG (reference sequence). The CDR3 sequence is CAWSVGVGEKLFF. CDR3 in DNA: TGTGCCTGGAGTGTGGGAGTTGGCGAAAAACTGTTTTTT.

The chain carries TRBV29-1 and TRBJ2-7, with TRBD1 identical over 8 bases. This CDR3 spans 13 amino acids. The trim removed 7 bases at V and 5 bases at J, leaving 10 bases unmatched. Per the germline V gene, CDR1 is SQVTM and CDR2 is ANQGSEA. The DNA of the CDR3 is TGCAGCGCGTCTTACGGACAGGGTGACGAGCAGTACTTC. Residues: CSASYGQGDEQYF.

V is TRBV9 and J is TRBJ2-1; 11 bases align to TRBD2. Germline V gene sequence: CDR1 SGDLS, CDR2 YYNGEE. Trimming at V came to 4 bases and at J to 5 bases, leaving 5 bases not matched to a gene. The CDR3 runs to 15 residues. CDR3 sequence (DNA): TGTGCCAGCAGCCTTAGCGGGAGGGCGGACAATGAGCAGTTCTTC. It specifies CASSLSGRADNEQFF.